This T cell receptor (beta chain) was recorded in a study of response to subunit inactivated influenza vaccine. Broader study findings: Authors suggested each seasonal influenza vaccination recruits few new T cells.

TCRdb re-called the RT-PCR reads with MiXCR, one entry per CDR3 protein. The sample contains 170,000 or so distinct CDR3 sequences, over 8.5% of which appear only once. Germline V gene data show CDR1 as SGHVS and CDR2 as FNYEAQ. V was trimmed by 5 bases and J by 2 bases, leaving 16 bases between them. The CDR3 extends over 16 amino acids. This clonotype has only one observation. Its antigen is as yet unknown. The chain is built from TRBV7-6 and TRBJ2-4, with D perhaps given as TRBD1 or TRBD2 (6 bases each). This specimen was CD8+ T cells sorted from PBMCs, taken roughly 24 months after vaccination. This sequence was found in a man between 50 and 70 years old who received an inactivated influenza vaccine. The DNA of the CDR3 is TGTGCCAGCAGCCAAGGGGGGATCAGGTCCAAAAACATTCAGTACTTC. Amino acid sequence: CASSQGGIRSKNIQYF.